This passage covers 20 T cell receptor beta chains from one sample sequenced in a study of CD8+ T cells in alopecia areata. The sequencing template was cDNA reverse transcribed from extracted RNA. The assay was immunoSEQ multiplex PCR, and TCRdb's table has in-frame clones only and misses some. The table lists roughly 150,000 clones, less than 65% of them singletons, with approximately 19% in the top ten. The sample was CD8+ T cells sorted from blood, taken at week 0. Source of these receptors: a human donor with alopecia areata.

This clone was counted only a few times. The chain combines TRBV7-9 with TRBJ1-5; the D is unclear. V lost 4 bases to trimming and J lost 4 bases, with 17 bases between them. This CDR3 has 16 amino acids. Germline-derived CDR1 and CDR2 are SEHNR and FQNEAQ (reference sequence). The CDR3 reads CASSSSEVAANQPQHF. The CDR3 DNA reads TGTGCCAGCAGCTCTTCTGAGGTAGCCGCTAATCAGCCCCAGCATTTT.

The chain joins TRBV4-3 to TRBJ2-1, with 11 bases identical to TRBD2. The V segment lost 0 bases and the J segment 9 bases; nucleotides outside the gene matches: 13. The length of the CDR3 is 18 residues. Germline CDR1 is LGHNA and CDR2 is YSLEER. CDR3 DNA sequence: TGCGCCAGCAGCCAAGAAACTAGCGGGGGAAAACTATCTGGTGAGCAGTTCTTC. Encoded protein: CASSQETSGGKLSGEQFF.

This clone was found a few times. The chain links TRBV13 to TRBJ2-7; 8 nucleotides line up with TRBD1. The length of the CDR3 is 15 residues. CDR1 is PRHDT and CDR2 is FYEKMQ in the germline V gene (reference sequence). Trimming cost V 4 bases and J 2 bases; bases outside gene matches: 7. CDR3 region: CASSSAGGLPYEQYF. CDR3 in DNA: TGTGCCAGCAGCTCAGCAGGGGGCCTACCCTACGAGCAGTACTTC.

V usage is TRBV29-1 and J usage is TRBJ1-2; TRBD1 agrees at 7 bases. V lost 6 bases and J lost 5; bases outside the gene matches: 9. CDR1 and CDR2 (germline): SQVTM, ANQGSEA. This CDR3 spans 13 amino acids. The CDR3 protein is CSVATGDGYGYTF. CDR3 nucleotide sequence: TGCAGCGTCGCCACAGGGGACGGATATGGCTACACCTTC.

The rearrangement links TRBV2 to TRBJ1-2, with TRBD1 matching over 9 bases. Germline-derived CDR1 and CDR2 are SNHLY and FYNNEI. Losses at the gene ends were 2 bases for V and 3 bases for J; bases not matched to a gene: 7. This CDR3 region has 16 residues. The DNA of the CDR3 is TGTGCCAGCAGTGAATTCCTGCGGGACAGGGACTATGGCTACACCTTC. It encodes CASSEFLRDRDYGYTF.

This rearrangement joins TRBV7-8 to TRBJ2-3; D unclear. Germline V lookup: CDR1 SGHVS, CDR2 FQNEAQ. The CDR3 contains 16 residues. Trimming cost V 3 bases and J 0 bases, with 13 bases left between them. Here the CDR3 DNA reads TGTGCCAGCAGCTTCGTGCTGACGGCTAGCACAGATACGCAGTATTTT. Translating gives CASSFVLTASTDTQYF.

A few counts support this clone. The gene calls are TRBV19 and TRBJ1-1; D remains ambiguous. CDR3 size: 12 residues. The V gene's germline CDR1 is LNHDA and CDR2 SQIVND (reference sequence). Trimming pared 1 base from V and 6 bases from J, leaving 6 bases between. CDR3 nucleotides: TGTGCCAGTAGTATAGGGGCGGCTGAAGCTTTCTTT. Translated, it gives CASSIGAAEAFF.

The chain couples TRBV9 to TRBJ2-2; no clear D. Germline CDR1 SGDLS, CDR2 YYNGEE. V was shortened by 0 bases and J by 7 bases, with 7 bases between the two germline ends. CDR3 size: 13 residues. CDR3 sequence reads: CASSVDWGGELFF. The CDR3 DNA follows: TGTGCCAGCAGCGTAGATTGGGGCGGGGAGCTGTTTTTT.

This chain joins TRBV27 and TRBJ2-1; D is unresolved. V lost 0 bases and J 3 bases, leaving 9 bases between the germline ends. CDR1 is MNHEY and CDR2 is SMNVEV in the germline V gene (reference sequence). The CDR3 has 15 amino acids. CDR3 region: CASSLSGWGYNEQFF. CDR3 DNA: TGTGCCAGCAGTTTATCGGGGTGGGGCTACAATGAGCAGTTCTTC.

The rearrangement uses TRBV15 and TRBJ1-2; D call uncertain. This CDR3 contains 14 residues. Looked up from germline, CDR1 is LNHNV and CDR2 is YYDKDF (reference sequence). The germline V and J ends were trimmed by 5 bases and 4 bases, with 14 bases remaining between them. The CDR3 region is CATSQPTEIYGYTF. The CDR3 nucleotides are TGTGCCACCAGCCAACCTACGGAAATCTATGGCTACACCTTC. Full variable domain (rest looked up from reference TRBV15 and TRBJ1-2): DAMVIQNPRYQVTQFGKPVTLSCSQTLNHNVMYWYQQKSSQAPKLLFHYYDKDFNNEADTPDNFQSRRPNTSFCFLDIRSPGLGDTAMYLCATSQPTEIYGYTFGSGTRLTVV.

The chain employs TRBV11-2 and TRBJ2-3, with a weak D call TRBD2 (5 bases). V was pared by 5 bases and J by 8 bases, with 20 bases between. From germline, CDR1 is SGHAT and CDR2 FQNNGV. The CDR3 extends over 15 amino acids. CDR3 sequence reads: CASSQDLALGGTQYF. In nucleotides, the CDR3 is TGTGCCAGCAGCCAAGACCTAGCTCTTGGTGGTACGCAGTATTTT.

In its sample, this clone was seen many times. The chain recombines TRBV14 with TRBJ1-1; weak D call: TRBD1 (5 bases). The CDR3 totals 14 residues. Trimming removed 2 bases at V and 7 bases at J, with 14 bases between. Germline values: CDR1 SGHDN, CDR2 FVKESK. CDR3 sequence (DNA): TGTGCCAGCAGCCAAAGGGGAGGATGGGGTGAAGCTTTCTTT. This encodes CASSQRGGWGEAFF.

CDR3 sequence (DNA): TGCGCCAGTCTTTCCGGGGGCCCACAAGAGACCCAGTACTTC. Translating it yields CASLSGGPQETQYF. The chain uses TRBV10-1 and TRBJ2-5; tentatively, D is TRBD1 or TRBD2 (6 bases each). This CDR3 spans 14 amino acids. The V and J ends lost 9 bases and 2 bases respectively, with 16 bases between them. Germline V CDR1 and CDR2: WNHNN, SYGVQD (reference sequence).

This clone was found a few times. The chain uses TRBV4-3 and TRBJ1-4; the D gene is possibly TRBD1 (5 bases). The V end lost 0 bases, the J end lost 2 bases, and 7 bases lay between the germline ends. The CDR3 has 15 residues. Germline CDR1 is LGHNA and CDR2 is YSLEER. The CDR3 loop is CASSQDGGTNEKLFF. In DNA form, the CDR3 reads TGCGCCAGCAGCCAAGATGGGGGGACTAATGAAAAACTGTTTTTT.

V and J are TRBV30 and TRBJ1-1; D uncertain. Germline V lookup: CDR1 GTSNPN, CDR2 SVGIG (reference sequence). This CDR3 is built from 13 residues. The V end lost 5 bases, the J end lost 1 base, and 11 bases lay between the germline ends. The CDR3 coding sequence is TGTGCCTGGGACGCACAGAGGAACACTGAAGCTTTCTTT. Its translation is CAWDAQRNTEAFF.

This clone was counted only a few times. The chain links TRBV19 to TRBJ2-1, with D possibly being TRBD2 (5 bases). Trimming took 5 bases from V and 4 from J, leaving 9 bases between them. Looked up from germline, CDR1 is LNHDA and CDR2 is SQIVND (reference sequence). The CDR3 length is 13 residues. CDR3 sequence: CASSFEGYNEQFF. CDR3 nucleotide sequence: TGTGCCAGTAGTTTCGAGGGTTACAATGAGCAGTTCTTC.

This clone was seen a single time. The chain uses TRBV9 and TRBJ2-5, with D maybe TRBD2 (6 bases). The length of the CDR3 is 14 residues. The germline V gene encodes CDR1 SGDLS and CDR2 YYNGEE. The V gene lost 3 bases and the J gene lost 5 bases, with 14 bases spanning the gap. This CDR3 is CASSGRVLEETQYF. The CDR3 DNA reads TGTGCCAGCAGCGGGAGGGTCTTAGAGGAGACCCAGTACTTC.

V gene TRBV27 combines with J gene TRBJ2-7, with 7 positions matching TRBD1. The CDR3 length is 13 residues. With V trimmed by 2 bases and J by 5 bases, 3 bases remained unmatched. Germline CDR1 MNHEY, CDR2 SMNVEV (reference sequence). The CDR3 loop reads CASSLKTGNEQYF. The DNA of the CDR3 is TGTGCCAGCAGTTTAAAGACAGGGAACGAGCAGTACTTC.

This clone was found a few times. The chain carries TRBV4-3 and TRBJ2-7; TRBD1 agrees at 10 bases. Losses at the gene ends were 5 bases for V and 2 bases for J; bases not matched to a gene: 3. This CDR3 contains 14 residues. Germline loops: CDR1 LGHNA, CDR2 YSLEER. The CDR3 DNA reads TGCGCCAGCAGCACCGGGACAGGGGCCTACGAGCAGTACTTC. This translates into CASSTGTGAYEQYF.

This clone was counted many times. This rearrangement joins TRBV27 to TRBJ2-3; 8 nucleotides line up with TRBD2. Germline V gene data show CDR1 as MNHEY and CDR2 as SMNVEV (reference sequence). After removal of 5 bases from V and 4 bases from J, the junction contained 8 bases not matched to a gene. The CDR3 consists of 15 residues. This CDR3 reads CASSPKRGWSDTQYF. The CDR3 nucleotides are TGTGCCAGCAGTCCCAAGCGGGGGTGGTCAGATACGCAGTATTTT.